Sequencing of this T cell receptor (beta chain) was carried out in a study of CD8+ T cells in alopecia areata. This clone appeared once. Stated treatment: oral pan-JAK inhibitor, 5-10 mg twice daily. Reverse transcribed after extraction, RNA yielded cDNA as the sequencing template. Using immunoSEQ multiplex PCR, the repertoire was profiled, and TCRdb retains in-frame clones only, with some absent. The data hold around 100,000 clones, with around 84% observed a single time. The germline gives CDR1 LGHNA, CDR2 YNFKEQ. Deletions cut 0 bases from V and 6 bases from J, with 18 bases between. This CDR3 contains 16 residues.

The chain has TRBV4-2 and TRBJ2-7, with no clear D. The source of this sequence is a human donor with alopecia areata. The sequencing here drew on CD8+ T cells sorted from blood, taken between weeks 30 and 35, from a patient treated with tofacitinib. The chain's CDR3 is CASSQDQQKGFFEQYF. The DNA of the CDR3 is TGTGCCAGCAGCCAAGATCAGCAGAAGGGATTTTTCGAGCAGTACTTC.